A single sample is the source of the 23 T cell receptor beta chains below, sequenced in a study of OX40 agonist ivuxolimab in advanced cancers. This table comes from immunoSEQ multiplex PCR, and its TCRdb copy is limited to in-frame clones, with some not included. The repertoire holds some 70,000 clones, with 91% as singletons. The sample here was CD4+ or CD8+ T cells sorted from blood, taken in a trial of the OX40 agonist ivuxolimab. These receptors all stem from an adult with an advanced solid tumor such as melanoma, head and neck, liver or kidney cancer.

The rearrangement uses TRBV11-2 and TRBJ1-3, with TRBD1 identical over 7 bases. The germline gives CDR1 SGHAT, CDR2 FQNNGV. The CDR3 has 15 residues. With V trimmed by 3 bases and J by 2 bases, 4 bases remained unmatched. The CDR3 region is CASSLGQGAGNTIYF. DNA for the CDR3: TGTGCCAGCAGCTTGGGCCAGGGGGCTGGAAACACCATATATTTT.

The DNA of the CDR3 is TGTGCCAGCAGTGACAGGGGTTTGTGGGGCTACACCTTC. Protein: CASSDRGLWGYTF. The chain links TRBV2 to TRBJ1-2; D is possibly TRBD1 (6 bases). V gave up 3 bases and J gave up 8 bases, with 13 bases separating them. This CDR3 has 13 amino acids. Per the germline V gene, CDR1 is SNHLY and CDR2 is FYNNEI.

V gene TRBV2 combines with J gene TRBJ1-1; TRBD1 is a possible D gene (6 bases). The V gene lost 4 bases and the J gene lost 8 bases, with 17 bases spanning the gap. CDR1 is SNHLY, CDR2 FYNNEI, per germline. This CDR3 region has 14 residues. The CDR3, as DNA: TGTGCCAGCAGTGGTGTGGGGAGGGGGGAGGAAGCTTTCTTT. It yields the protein CASSGVGRGEEAFF. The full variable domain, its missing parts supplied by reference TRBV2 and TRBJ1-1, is EPEVTQTPSHQVTQMGQEVILRCVPISNHLYFYWYRQILGQKVEFLVSFYNNEISEKSEIFDDQFSVERPDGSNFTLKIRSTKLEDSAMYFCASSGVGRGEEAFFGQGTRLTVV.

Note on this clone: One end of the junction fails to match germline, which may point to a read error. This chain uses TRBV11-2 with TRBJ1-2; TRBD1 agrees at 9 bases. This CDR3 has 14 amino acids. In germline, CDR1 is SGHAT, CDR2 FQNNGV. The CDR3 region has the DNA TGTGCCAGCAGCTTAGGGACAGGGGAAGCGGTGTATGCCTTC. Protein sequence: CASSLGTGEAVYAF.

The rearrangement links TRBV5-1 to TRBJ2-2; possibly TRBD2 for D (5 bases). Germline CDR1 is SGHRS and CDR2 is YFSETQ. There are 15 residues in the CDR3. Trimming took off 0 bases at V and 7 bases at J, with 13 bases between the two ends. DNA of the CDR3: TGCGCCAGCAGCTTGGAAGGAGGCGGTAGCGGGGAGCTGTTTTTT. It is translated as CASSLEGGGSGELFF.

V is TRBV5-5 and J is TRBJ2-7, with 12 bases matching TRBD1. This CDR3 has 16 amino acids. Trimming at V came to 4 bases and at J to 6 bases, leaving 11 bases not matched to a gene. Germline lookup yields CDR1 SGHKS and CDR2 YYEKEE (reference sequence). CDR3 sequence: CASSPYLGQGAGEQYF. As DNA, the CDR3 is TGTGCCAGCAGCCCATATCTGGGACAGGGGGCCGGCGAGCAGTACTTC.

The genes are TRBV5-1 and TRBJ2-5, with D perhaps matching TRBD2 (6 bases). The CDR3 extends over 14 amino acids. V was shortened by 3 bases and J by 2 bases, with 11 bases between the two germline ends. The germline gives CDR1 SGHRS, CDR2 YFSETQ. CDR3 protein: CASSWRDQQETQYF. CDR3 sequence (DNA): TGCGCCAGCAGCTGGCGGGACCAGCAAGAGACCCAGTACTTC. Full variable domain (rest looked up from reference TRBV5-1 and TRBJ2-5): KAGVTQTPRYLIKTRGQQVTLSCSPISGHRSVSWYQQTPGQGLQFLFEYFSETQRNKGNFPGRFSGRQFSNSRSEMNVSTLELGDSALYLCASSWRDQQETQYFGPGTRLLVL.

Here the CDR3 reads CASSLDNMNTEAFF. The CDR3 coding sequence is TGTGCCAGCAGCTTAGACAACATGAACACTGAAGCTTTCTTT. The chain couples TRBV7-2 to TRBJ1-1; the D is unclear. Germline assignment: CDR1 SGHTA and CDR2 FQGNSA. Trimming left V 1 base short and J 0 bases short, with 6 bases between. This CDR3 region has 14 residues.

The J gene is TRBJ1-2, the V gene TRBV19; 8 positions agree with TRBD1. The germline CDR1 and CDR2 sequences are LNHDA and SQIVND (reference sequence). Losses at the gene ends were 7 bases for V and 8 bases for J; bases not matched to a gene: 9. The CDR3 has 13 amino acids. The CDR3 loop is CASKGQGAQGYTF. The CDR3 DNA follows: TGTGCCAGTAAAGGGCAGGGGGCGCAAGGCTACACCTTC.

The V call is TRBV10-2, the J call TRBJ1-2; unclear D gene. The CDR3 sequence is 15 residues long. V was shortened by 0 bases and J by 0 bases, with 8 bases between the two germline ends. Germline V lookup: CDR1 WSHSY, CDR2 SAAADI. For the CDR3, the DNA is TGCGCCAGCAGTGAGTCCTTCGGTACTAACTATGGCTACACCTTC. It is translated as CASSESFGTNYGYTF.

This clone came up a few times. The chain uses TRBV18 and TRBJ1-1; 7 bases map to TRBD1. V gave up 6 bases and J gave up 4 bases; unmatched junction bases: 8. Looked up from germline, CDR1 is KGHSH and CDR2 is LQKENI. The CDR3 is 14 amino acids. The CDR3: CASSPTGRVTEAFF. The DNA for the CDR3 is TGTGCCAGCTCGCCGACAGGGAGGGTCACTGAAGCTTTCTTT.

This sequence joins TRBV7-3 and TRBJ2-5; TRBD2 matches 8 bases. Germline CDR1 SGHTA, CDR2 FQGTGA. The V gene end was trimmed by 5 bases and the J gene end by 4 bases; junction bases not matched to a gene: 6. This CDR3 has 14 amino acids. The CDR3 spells CASSAGLAGETQYF. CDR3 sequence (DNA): TGTGCCAGCAGCGCGGGGCTAGCGGGAGAGACCCAGTACTTC.

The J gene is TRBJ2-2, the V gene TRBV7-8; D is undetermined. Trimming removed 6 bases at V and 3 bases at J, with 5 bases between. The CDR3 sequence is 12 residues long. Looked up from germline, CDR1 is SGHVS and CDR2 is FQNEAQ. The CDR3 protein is CASSSYTGELFF. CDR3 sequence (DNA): TGTGCCAGCAGTAGCTACACCGGGGAGCTGTTTTTT.

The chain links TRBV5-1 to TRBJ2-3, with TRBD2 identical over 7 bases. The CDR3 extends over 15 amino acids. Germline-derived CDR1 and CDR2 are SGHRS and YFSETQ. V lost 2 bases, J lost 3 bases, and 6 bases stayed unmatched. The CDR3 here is CASSFAGAATDTQYF. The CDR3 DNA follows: TGCGCCAGCAGCTTTGCGGGAGCCGCAACAGATACGCAGTATTTT.

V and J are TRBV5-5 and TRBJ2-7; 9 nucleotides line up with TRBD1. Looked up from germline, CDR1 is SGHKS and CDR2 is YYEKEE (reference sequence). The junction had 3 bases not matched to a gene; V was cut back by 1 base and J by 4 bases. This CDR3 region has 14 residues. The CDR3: CASSLRDRVYEQYF. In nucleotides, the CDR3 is TGTGCCAGCAGCTTGAGGGACAGGGTATACGAGCAGTACTTC. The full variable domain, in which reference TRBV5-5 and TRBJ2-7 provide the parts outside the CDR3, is DAGVTQSPTHLIKTRGQQVTLRCSPISGHKSVSWYQQVLGQGPQFIFQYYEKEERGRGNFPDRFSARQFPNYSSELNVNALLLGDSALYLCASSLRDRVYEQYFGPGTRLTVT.

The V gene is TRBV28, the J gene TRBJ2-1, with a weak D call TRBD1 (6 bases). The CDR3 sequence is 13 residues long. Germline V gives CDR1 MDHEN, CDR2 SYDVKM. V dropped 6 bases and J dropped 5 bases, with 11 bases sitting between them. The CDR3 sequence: CASSSGQNNEQFF. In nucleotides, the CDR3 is TGTGCCAGCAGCTCCGGACAGAACAATGAGCAGTTCTTC.

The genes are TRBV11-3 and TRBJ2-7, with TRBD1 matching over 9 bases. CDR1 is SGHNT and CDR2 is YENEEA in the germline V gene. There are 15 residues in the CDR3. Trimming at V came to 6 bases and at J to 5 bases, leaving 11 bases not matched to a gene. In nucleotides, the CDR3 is TGTGCCAGCAGGCCTGGGACAGGGAGGACCGACGAGCAGTACTTC. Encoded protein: CASRPGTGRTDEQYF.

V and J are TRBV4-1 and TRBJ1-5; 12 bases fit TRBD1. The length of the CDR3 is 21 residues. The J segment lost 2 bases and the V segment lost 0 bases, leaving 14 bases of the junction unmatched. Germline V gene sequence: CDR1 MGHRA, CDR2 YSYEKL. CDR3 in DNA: TGCGCCAGCAGCCAAGAATGGCGCGGGACAGGGGGCCTTATCGGCAATCAGCCCCAGCATTTT. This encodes CASSQEWRGTGGLIGNQPQHF.

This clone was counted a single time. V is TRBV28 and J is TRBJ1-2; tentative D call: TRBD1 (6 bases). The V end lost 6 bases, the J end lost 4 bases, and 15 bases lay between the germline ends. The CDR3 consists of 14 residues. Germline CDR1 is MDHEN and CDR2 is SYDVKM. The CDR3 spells CASRITGSGYGYTF. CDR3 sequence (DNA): TGTGCCAGCAGGATAACAGGGAGCGGCTATGGCTACACCTTC.

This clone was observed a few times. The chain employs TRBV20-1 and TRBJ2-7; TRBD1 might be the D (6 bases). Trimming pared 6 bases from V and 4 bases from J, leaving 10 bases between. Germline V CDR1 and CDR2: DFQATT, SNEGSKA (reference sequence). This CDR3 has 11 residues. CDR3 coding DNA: TGCAGTGCCCCGAGGGGGTACGAGCAGTACTTC. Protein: CSAPRGYEQYF.

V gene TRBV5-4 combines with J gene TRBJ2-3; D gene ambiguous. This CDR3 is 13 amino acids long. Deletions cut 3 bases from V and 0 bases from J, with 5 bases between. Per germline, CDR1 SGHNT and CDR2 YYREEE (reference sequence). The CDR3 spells CASSSYSTDTQYF. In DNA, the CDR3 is TGTGCCAGCAGCTCGTACAGCACAGATACGCAGTATTTT.

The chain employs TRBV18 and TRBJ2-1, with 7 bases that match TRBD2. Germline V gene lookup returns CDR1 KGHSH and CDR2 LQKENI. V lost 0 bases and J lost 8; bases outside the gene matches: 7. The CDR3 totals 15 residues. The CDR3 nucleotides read TGTGCCAGCTCACCACCACCAGCGGGGTCTCATGAGCAGTTCTTC. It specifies CASSPPPAGSHEQFF.

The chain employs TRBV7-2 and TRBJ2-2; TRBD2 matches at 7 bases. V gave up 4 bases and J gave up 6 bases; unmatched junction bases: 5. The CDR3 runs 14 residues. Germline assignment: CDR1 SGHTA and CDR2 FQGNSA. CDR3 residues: CASSSWTSSGELFF. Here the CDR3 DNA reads TGTGCCAGCAGCTCCTGGACTAGTTCCGGGGAGCTGTTTTTT.